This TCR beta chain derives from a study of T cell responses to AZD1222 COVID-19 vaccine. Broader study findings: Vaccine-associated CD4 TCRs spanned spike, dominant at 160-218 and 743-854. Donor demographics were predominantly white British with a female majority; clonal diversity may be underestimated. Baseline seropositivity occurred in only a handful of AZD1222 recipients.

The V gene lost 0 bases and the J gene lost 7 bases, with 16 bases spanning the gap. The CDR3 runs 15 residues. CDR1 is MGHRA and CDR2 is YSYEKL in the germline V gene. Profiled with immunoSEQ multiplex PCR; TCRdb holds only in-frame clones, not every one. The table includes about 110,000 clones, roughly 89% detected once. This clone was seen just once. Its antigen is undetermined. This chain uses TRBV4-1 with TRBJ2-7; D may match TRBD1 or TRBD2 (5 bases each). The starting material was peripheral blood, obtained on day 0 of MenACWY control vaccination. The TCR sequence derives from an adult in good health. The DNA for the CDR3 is TGCGCCAGCAGCCAAGATTGGGCCCCTTGGGGGGAGCAGTACTTC. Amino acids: CASSQDWAPWGEQYF.